This TCR beta chain was observed in a study of cytomegalovirus exposure and HLA in healthy donors. Study-wide results and limits: Later analysis revealed greater clonal expansion in HLA-associated TCR beta chains than in equally common others.

Both 60 Vbeta primers and 13 Jbeta primers went into the PCR. The protocol was immunoSEQ multiplex PCR, while the TCRdb copy is restricted to in-frame clones and leaves out a portion. The sample records 130,000 to 150,000 clones, roughly three quarters being singletons. The length of the CDR3 is 16 residues. Germline CDR1 is SGHTA and CDR2 is FQGNSA. V shed 3 bases and J 8 bases; nucleotides not matched to a gene: 10. As for this clone: Its target is unknown.

Sequencing was performed on PBMCs. This TCR came from a woman aged 45-65 years in good health and CMV-seronegative. The chain combines TRBV7-2 with TRBJ2-1; 10 bases match TRBD2. In nucleotides, the CDR3 is TGTGCCAGCAGCTTCGGTTTGGGGACTAGCGCGGATGAGCAGTTCTTC. Its protein is CASSFGLGTSADEQFF. Combining the CDR3 with reference TRBV7-2 and TRBJ2-1 gives the whole variable domain GAGVSQSPSNKVTEKGKDVELRCDPISGHTALYWYRQSLGQGLEFLIYFQGNSAPDKSGLPSDRFSAERTGGSVSTLTIQRTQQEDSAVYLCASSFGLGTSADEQFFGPGTRLTVL.